The 18 T cell receptor beta chains presented below share a single source sample, sequenced in a study of blood T cell repertoires in COVID-19. Produced via immunoSEQ multiplex PCR; TCRdb's table is partial and in-frame only. Seen here are 75,000 to 95,000 clones, approximately 89% observed once, and the top ten hold under 6.5%. Sequencing was carried out using peripheral blood. These receptors came from a man in his forties or fifties with active COVID-19.

The genes are TRBV5-1 and TRBJ1-1; D uncertain. The CDR3 covers 14 residues. Germline assignment: CDR1 SGHRS and CDR2 YFSETQ. Trimming took off 4 bases at V and 1 base at J, with 11 bases between the two ends. Here the CDR3 reads CASSPRTGNTEAFF. CDR3 bases: TGCGCCAGCAGCCCAAGAACCGGGAACACTGAAGCTTTCTTT.

V usage is TRBV1 and J usage is TRBJ1-5; the D call of TRBD1 is as the table states it, not checked on the DNA. TRBV1 is recorded as a pseudogene. This CDR3 region has 17 residues. The CDR3 region has the DNA TGCACCAGCAGCCCGAGGGGACAGGAGAGGAGCAATCAGCCCCAGCATTTT. This translates into CTSSPRGQERSNQPQHF.

This clone was detected once. This CDR3 reads CASSLGDRGYKEQYF. CDR3 nucleotide sequence: TGCGCCAGCAGCTTGGGGGACAGGGGCTATAAGGAGCAGTACTTC. The V call is TRBV5-1, the J call TRBJ2-7; 10 nucleotides line up with TRBD1. J was trimmed by 7 bases and V by 0 bases; bases with no gene match: 7. The CDR3 totals 15 residues. Per the germline V gene, CDR1 is SGHRS and CDR2 is YFSETQ.

V gene TRBV15 combines with J gene TRBJ1-6, with D perhaps matching TRBD1 (5 bases). CDR1 and CDR2 (germline): LNHNV, YYDKDF (reference sequence). This CDR3 has 14 amino acids. Trimming cost V 3 bases and J 14 bases, with 17 bases left between them. For the CDR3, the DNA is TGTGCCACCAGCAGCGTCCAGGGCGCTTTTGCCCTCCACTTT. Protein: CATSSVQGAFALHF.

The chain recombines TRBV6-1 with TRBJ1-3; maybe TRBD1 (5 bases). CDR3 size: 15 residues. Trimming removed 3 bases from V and 4 bases from J, with 13 bases in between. Germline CDR1 MNHNS, CDR2 SASEGT. This CDR3 is CASSEEGLAGNTIYF. The CDR3 bases are TGTGCCAGCAGTGAGGAGGGACTGGCCGGAAACACCATATATTTT.

This clone was recorded only once. V gene TRBV30 combines with J gene TRBJ2-7; TRBD1 aligns across 11 bases. There are 14 residues in the CDR3. Germline CDR1 and CDR2: GTSNPN and SVGIG (reference sequence). J lost 2 bases, V lost 5 bases, and 5 bases had no gene match. This chain's CDR3 is CAWGRDRGAYEQYF. CDR3 bases: TGTGCCTGGGGAAGGGACAGGGGGGCCTACGAGCAGTACTTC.

The gene calls are TRBV11-2 and TRBJ2-2; 15 bases fit TRBD2. This CDR3 comprises 16 residues. Looked up from germline, CDR1 is SGHAT and CDR2 is FQNNGV. Trimming removed 4 bases from V and 6 bases from J; junction bases left unmatched: 3. This CDR3 is CASSSGLAGGAGELFF. For the CDR3, the DNA is TGTGCCAGCAGCTCGGGACTAGCGGGAGGTGCCGGGGAGCTGTTTTTT.

This sequence joins TRBV29-1 and TRBJ1-2, with 9 nucleotides matching TRBD1. CDR3 length: 14 residues. Per the germline V gene, CDR1 is SQVTM and CDR2 is ANQGSEA. After removal of 0 bases from V and 8 bases from J, the junction contained 7 bases not matched to a gene. As DNA, the CDR3 is TGCAGCGTTGAAGAGTGGGACAGGGAGGAAGGCTACACCTTC. It specifies CSVEEWDREEGYTF.

CDR3 protein: CASSRSETLGHGYTF. CDR3 in DNA: TGTGCCAGCAGCCGATCGGAAACGCTAGGCCATGGCTACACCTTC. The chain uses TRBV3-1 (or the pseudogene TRBV3-2) and TRBJ1-2; no clear D. Trimming took off 4 bases at V and 6 bases at J, with 18 bases between the two ends. CDR1 LGHDT and CDR2 YNNKEL come from the germline V gene (reference sequence). CDR3 size: 15 residues.

The V and J genes are TRBV30 and TRBJ2-1; D is possibly TRBD2 (5 bases). Germline V CDR1 and CDR2: GTSNPN, SVGIG (reference sequence). V was clipped by 2 bases and J by 6 bases, with 20 bases between them. This CDR3 has 16 residues. The CDR3 spells CAWSLSGSRLGNEQFF. Here the CDR3 DNA reads TGTGCCTGGAGTTTAAGTGGGAGTAGGTTGGGCAATGAGCAGTTCTTC.

This chain connects TRBV1 to TRBJ2-1; TRBD2 is the table's D call and was not checked against the DNA. TRBV1 is a pseudogene locus. The CDR3 contains 16 residues. CDR3 amino acids: CTSSQASKRGGGEQFF. Here the CDR3 DNA reads TGCACCAGCAGCCAAGCGTCTAAGCGGGGGGGCGGGGAGCAGTTCTTC.

The count of this clone is one. V is TRBV4-1 and J is TRBJ2-7; TRBD2 agrees at 9 bases. Unmatched junction bases numbered 13, after V lost 3 bases and J lost 1 base. The germline CDR1 and CDR2 sequences are MGHRA and YSYEKL. The CDR3 extends over 18 amino acids. CDR3 nucleotide sequence: TGCGCCAGCAGCCAGGAAGCCCCTAGCGGGGCACCGTCCTACGAGCAGTACTTC. Protein sequence: CASSQEAPSGAPSYEQYF.

This clone is a singleton in its sample. The rearrangement joins TRBV18 to TRBJ2-3; 7 bases match TRBD2. The germline CDR1 and CDR2 sequences are KGHSH and LQKENI. The CDR3 is 14 residues long. V gave up 2 bases and J gave up 2 bases; unmatched junction bases: 1. CDR3 in amino acids: CASSPAGDTDTQYF. CDR3 DNA: TGTGCCAGCTCACCAGCGGGAGACACAGATACGCAGTATTTT.

This rearrangement joins TRBV1 to TRBJ1-2; the D call TRBD1 from the table was never checked on the DNA. TRBV1 corresponds to a pseudogene. The CDR3 totals 15 residues. The CDR3 bases are TGCACCAGCAGCCCTAAAGGGGATCCTCTTGCTGGCTACACCTTC. Protein: CTSSPKGDPLAGYTF.

Worth noting for this clone: Distinct nucleotide sequences in the sample also encode this CDR3. The J gene is TRBJ1-1, the V gene TRBV27; D is unclear. In germline, CDR1 is MNHEY, CDR2 SMNVEV (reference sequence). V shed 3 bases and J shed 1 base, with 6 bases lying between them. The CDR3 covers 13 residues. The DNA for the CDR3 is TGTGCCAGCAGTTTGAGAGAGAACACTGAAGCTTTCTTT. Translating gives CASSLRENTEAFF.

The genes are TRBV6-6 and TRBJ2-3; D might be TRBD2 (6 bases). The CDR3 has 16 amino acids. The V and J ends lost 2 bases and 0 bases respectively, with 12 bases between them. The germline V gene encodes CDR1 MNHNY and CDR2 SVGAGI (reference sequence). The CDR3 loop is CASSYGGQTSTDTQYF. CDR3 DNA: TGTGCCAGCAGTTACGGAGGGCAGACTAGCACAGATACGCAGTATTTT.

V usage is TRBV18 and J usage is TRBJ1-6; a weak D match, TRBD1 (5 bases). Trimming took 0 bases from V and 8 from J, leaving 14 bases between them. Per germline, CDR1 KGHSH and CDR2 LQKENI. This CDR3 is built from 16 residues. The CDR3: CASSPPTQGTYSPLHF. DNA of the CDR3: TGTGCCAGCTCACCACCAACCCAGGGTACCTATTCACCCCTCCACTTT.

The chain combines TRBV7-2 with TRBJ1-2, with D hard to call. In germline, CDR1 is SGHTA, CDR2 FQGNSA. V shed 5 bases and J shed 8 bases, with 15 bases lying between them. The CDR3 extends over 13 amino acids. The CDR3 DNA follows: TGTGCCAGCAGCCTTTCGGGGATCCTAGGCTACACCTTC. It encodes CASSLSGILGYTF.